The 27 T cell receptor beta chains below were found in one sample sequenced in a study of T cells in Graves' hyperthyroidism and ophthalmopathy. TCR beta CDR3 regions were amplified from RNA. Initially, a first-round RT-PCR of the TCR CDR3 employed the HTBI primer set. MiXCR was run by TCRdb on the multiplex PCR reads, yielding one entry per CDR3 protein. The sample contains hundreds of thousands of distinct CDR3 sequences, 15% to 20% of which appear only once. Sequencing was done on a sample of blood. Receptors were obtained from a man aged 50 to 59 with Graves' ophthalmopathy.

The table lists this clonotype with a few counts. This chain connects TRBV14 to TRBJ2-2; no reliable D call. The CDR3 runs 14 residues. V was shortened by 2 bases and J by 0 bases, with 4 bases between the two germline ends. Germline loops: CDR1 SGHDN, CDR2 FVKESK. The CDR3 DNA reads as TGTGCCAGCAGCCAATCTGCGAACACCGGGGAGCTGTTTTTT. Translating it yields CASSQSANTGELFF.

This clonotype has just a few counts. The V gene is TRBV20-1, the J gene TRBJ2-4; unclear D gene. The germline V gene has CDR1 DFQATT and CDR2 SNEGSKA (reference sequence). The CDR3 has 16 residues. V lost 6 bases to trimming and J lost 0 bases, with 18 bases between them. The CDR3 DNA sequence: TGCAGTGCGGTCTCCGGTGGGTTCCTAGCCAAAAACATTCAGTACTTC. Translating gives CSAVSGGFLAKNIQYF.

This clonotype was observed at least ten times. The rearrangement uses TRBV2 and TRBJ2-3; D is possibly TRBD1 (6 bases). The germline V gene has CDR1 SNHLY and CDR2 FYNNEI. This CDR3 is built from 15 residues. The germline V and J ends were trimmed by 1 base and 1 base, with 9 bases remaining between them. The CDR3 protein is CASSEDRTGTDTQYF. As DNA, the CDR3 is TGTGCCAGCAGTGAAGATCGGACAGGCACAGATACGCAGTATTTT.

The gene calls are TRBV5-5 and TRBJ2-7; 10 bases are shared with TRBD2. Germline CDR1 is SGHKS and CDR2 is YYEKEE (reference sequence). CDR3 length: 17 amino acids. The junction had 13 bases not matched to a gene; V was cut back by 4 bases and J by 3 bases. This CDR3 reads CASSPGPATSGHYEQYF. The CDR3 bases are TGTGCCAGCAGCCCCGGCCCAGCGACTAGCGGGCACTACGAGCAGTACTTC.

This clonotype was observed a few times. The CDR3 DNA sequence: TGTGCCAGCAGCGTAGCTCCCCAAGCGGATACGCAGTATTTT. This sequence encodes CASSVAPQADTQYF. This chain links TRBV9 with TRBJ2-3; D is undetermined. Trimming shortened V by 0 bases and J by 6 bases, and 11 bases separated the two germline ends. This CDR3 has 14 residues. The germline V gene encodes CDR1 SGDLS and CDR2 YYNGEE.

The chain is built from TRBV4-1 and TRBJ2-6; D ambiguous. This CDR3 has 15 amino acids. Germline-derived CDR1 and CDR2 are MGHRA and YSYEKL. Trimming shortened V by 2 bases and J by 2 bases, and 7 bases separated the two germline ends. The CDR3 DNA reads TGCGCCAGCAGCCAACAGGAAGCTGGGGCCAACGTCCTGACTTTC. Translation: CASSQQEAGANVLTF.

This clonotype has only a few counts. The J gene is TRBJ1-4, the V gene TRBV29-1; D may be TRBD1 (5 bases). The germline V and J ends were trimmed by 6 bases and 12 bases, with 20 bases remaining between them. Germline V CDR1 and CDR2: SQVTM, ANQGSEA. The CDR3 covers 13 residues. The CDR3, as DNA: TGCAGCGTGACTAAGGGAAGGGGTTGGGAACTGTTTTTT. This codes for CSVTKGRGWELFF.

The chain couples TRBV19 to TRBJ1-5; perhaps TRBD1 as D (6 bases). Germline loops: CDR1 LNHDA, CDR2 SQIVND (reference sequence). With 2 bases removed from V and 2 bases from J, the gap between germline ends came to 19 bases. This CDR3 has 18 amino acids. CDR3 DNA sequence: TGTGCCAGTAGTATACCTCCTCAGGGGCGCCGGGGCAATCAGCCCCAGCATTTT. Its protein is CASSIPPQGRRGNQPQHF.

The sample holds many counts of this clonotype. The chain joins TRBV20-1 to TRBJ2-7, with 9 bases aligning to TRBD2. Germline CDR1 is DFQATT and CDR2 is SNEGSKA (reference sequence). V trimming: 5 bases; J trimming: 4 bases; junction bases outside the gene matches: 3. CDR3 length equals 12 residues. CDR3 DNA sequence: TGCAGTGCTCAGCGGGAGGCGTACGAGCAGTACTTC. As protein: CSAQREAYEQYF.

This clonotype was detected ten times or more. The chain joins TRBV20-1 to TRBJ2-1; TRBD2 agrees at 9 bases. The CDR3 is made up of 17 amino acids. CDR1 and CDR2 (germline): DFQATT, SNEGSKA (reference sequence). The J segment lost 6 bases and the V segment lost 5 bases, leaving 17 bases of the junction unmatched. CDR3 in DNA: TGCAGTGCTCTCTCTGTAGCGGGAGACCATCGTAGCAATGAGCAGTTCTTC. This encodes CSALSVAGDHRSNEQFF.

The chain has TRBV6-2 or TRBV6-3 and TRBJ1-2, with TRBD1 matching 8 bases. V gave up 6 bases and J gave up 6 bases; unmatched junction bases: 6. The CDR3 is made up of 13 amino acids. CDR1 and CDR2 from the germline V gene are MNHEY and SVGEGT. Here the CDR3 DNA reads TGTGCCAGCAGCCCGGACAGGGTAGATGGCTACACCTTC. Residues: CASSPDRVDGYTF.

This clonotype was counted only a few times. The V gene is TRBV27, the J gene TRBJ2-3; 7 bases are shared with TRBD2. After removal of 4 bases from V and 4 bases from J, the junction contained 11 bases not matched to a gene. CDR1 is MNHEY and CDR2 is SMNVEV in the germline V gene (reference sequence). The CDR3 has 16 residues. As DNA, the CDR3 is TGTGCCAGCAGTTCCTCTAGCGGAAAGCACCCAGATACGCAGTATTTT. Protein product: CASSSSSGKHPDTQYF.

Ten or more counts support this clonotype. The chain recombines TRBV5-1 with TRBJ2-1; D is uncertain. This CDR3 is built from 13 residues. Per the germline V gene, CDR1 is SGHRS and CDR2 is YFSETQ. The V end was cut by 2 bases, the J end by 6 bases, with 9 bases between. CDR3 in DNA: TGCGCCAGCAGCTTTGTGACGAGCAATGAGCAGTTCTTC. Protein: CASSFVTSNEQFF.

This clonotype was found many times. This sequence joins TRBV5-1 and TRBJ1-4; 8 positions match TRBD1. V gave up 1 base and J gave up 0 bases; unmatched junction bases: 8. The CDR3 sequence is 18 residues long. Germline V CDR1 and CDR2: SGHRS, YFSETQ. The CDR3, as DNA: TGCGCCAGCAGCTTGACGGACAGGGAATTACCAACTAATGAAAAACTGTTTTTT. As protein: CASSLTDRELPTNEKLFF.

In its sample, this clonotype was seen many times. The rearrangement links TRBV7-3 to TRBJ2-3; possibly TRBD2 for D (6 bases). The CDR3 is made up of 17 amino acids. CDR1 and CDR2 (germline): SGHTA, FQGTGA. V was cut by 0 bases and J by 1 base, with 14 bases left in between. The CDR3 nucleotides read TGTGCCAGCAGCTTAACGTGGACCGGAGGGCGCACAGATACGCAGTATTTT. Its protein is CASSLTWTGGRTDTQYF.

This chain joins TRBV5-5 and TRBJ1-3; no clear D. Germline V gives CDR1 SGHKS, CDR2 YYEKEE (reference sequence). The CDR3 totals 17 residues. V dropped 4 bases and J dropped 0 bases, with 17 bases sitting between them. Here the CDR3 DNA reads TGTGCCAGCAGCCCGTCTATGTTGGGGAGCTCTGGAAACACCATATATTTT. Amino acid sequence: CASSPSMLGSSGNTIYF.

This clonotype was seen many times. The gene calls are TRBV30 and TRBJ1-2; D is unresolved. There are 13 residues in the CDR3. CDR1 is GTSNPN and CDR2 is SVGIG in the germline V gene (reference sequence). The V end was cut by 0 bases, the J end by 8 bases, with 13 bases between. The CDR3 reads CAWSVLGTAGYTF. CDR3 in DNA: TGTGCCTGGAGTGTGTTAGGAACCGCGGGCTACACCTTC. The entire variable domain, with the rest obtained from reference TRBV30 and TRBJ1-2, is as follows: SQTIHQWPATLVQPVGSPLSLECTVEGTSNPNLYWYRQAAGRGLQLLFYSVGIGQISSEVPQNLSASRPQDRQFILSSKKLLLSDSGFYLCAWSVLGTAGYTFGSGTRLTVV.

In its sample, this clonotype was seen many times. The chain employs TRBV27 and TRBJ2-7; weak D call: TRBD1 (6 bases). Trimming pared 3 bases from V and 6 bases from J, leaving 12 bases between. CDR1 is MNHEY and CDR2 is SMNVEV in the germline V gene (reference sequence). The CDR3 consists of 13 residues. The CDR3 here is CASSFYPQGEQYF. CDR3 sequence (DNA): TGTGCCAGCAGTTTTTACCCACAGGGCGAGCAGTACTTC.

The rearrangement links TRBV6-2 or TRBV6-3 to TRBJ2-1, with 16 bases lining up with TRBD2. The CDR3 is 18 residues long. Germline V gene sequence: CDR1 MNHEY, CDR2 SVGEGT. V lost 8 bases and J lost 9; bases outside the gene matches: 16. CDR3 DNA sequence: TGTGCCAGCGGCAGGGGACTAGCGGGAGGGTGGCCCTGGGGTGAGCAGTTCTTC. This encodes CASGRGLAGGWPWGEQFF.

At least ten counts were recorded for this clonotype. J is TRBJ2-7 and V is TRBV6-1; D assignment may be TRBD1 or TRBD2 (6 bases each). The CDR3 is made up of 17 amino acids. Trimming pared 2 bases from V and 3 bases from J, leaving 20 bases between. The germline V gene has CDR1 MNHNS and CDR2 SASEGT. This CDR3 is CASSEYLGVGGSYEQYF. CDR3 bases: TGTGCCAGCAGTGAATATCTGGGGGTAGGGGGGAGCTACGAGCAGTACTTC.

This clonotype has a count of ten or more. The chain recombines TRBV28 with TRBJ2-3; 8 nucleotides align to TRBD2. V was pared by 5 bases and J by 4 bases, with 5 bases of the junction left unmatched. The germline CDR1 and CDR2 sequences are MDHEN and SYDVKM. The CDR3 length is 14 residues. DNA for the CDR3: TGTGCCAGCAGTAGAGCGGGAGAGGCAGATACGCAGTATTTT. Translation: CASSRAGEADTQYF.

This clonotype was picked up many times. The chain carries TRBV2 and TRBJ2-1; tentatively, D is TRBD1 (6 bases). The ends were cut back, 6 bases at V and 0 bases at J, with 15 bases in the middle. The CDR3 has 16 amino acids. Germline V gene lookup returns CDR1 SNHLY and CDR2 FYNNEI. The CDR3 sequence: CASSDIRGSSYNEQFF. In DNA form, the CDR3 reads TGTGCCAGCAGCGATATCAGGGGCTCCTCCTACAATGAGCAGTTCTTC.

In this sample, this clonotype turned up a few times. V gene TRBV29-1 combines with J gene TRBJ1-1; TRBD1 agrees at 7 bases. CDR3 length: 13 residues. V dropped 4 bases and J dropped 0; count of bases not matched to a gene: 2. Per germline, CDR1 SQVTM and CDR2 ANQGSEA. The CDR3 protein is CSVGDSMNTEAFF. DNA for the CDR3: TGCAGCGTTGGGGACAGTATGAACACTGAAGCTTTCTTT.

The chain links TRBV20-1 to TRBJ2-7; D remains unclear. The germline V gene encodes CDR1 DFQATT and CDR2 SNEGSKA (reference sequence). The V end lost 0 bases, the J end lost 9 bases, and 15 bases lay between the germline ends. The CDR3 covers 13 residues. CDR3 protein: CSARDLVAGRQYF. CDR3 DNA: TGCAGTGCTAGAGATCTAGTAGCTGGTCGGCAGTACTTC.

V is TRBV11-1 and J is TRBJ1-1, with D possibly TRBD1 on 6 matching bases. The CDR3 is made up of 16 amino acids. Germline V gives CDR1 SGHAT, CDR2 FQDESV (reference sequence). Trimming stripped 5 bases from V and 0 bases from J, with 16 bases between. The CDR3 DNA reads as TGTGCCAGCAGCCTAGGGGCGGGACAAGTGAACACTGAAGCTTTCTTT. Protein sequence: CASSLGAGQVNTEAFF.

This clonotype showed up many times. This chain uses TRBV4-2 with TRBJ2-3, with D perhaps TRBD1 or TRBD2 (7 bases each). The germline gives CDR1 LGHNA, CDR2 YNFKEQ. The CDR3 contains 19 residues. The ends were cut back, 4 bases at V and 0 bases at J, with 23 bases in the middle. CDR3 DNA: TGTGCCAGCAGCCCCAGGGGGGGCCAAACCGAGACTAGCACAGATACGCAGTATTTT. Translated: CASSPRGGQTETSTDTQYF.

CDR3 in DNA: TGTGCCAGCTCACCGGACAGGGAATTATATAATTCACCCCTCCACTTT. It yields the protein CASSPDRELYNSPLHF. The rearrangement uses TRBV18 and TRBJ1-6; 8 bases fit TRBD1. J was trimmed by 4 bases and V by 3 bases; bases with no gene match: 5. The CDR3 covers 16 residues. Germline V lookup: CDR1 KGHSH, CDR2 LQKENI.